The 11 T cell receptor beta chains below were found in one sample sequenced in a study of blood T cells in healthy people across ages. A sample-barcoded 5' primer and a J-beta primer mix were used in a second PCR of roughly 6 to 12 cycles. TCRdb independently ran MiXCR on the 5' RACE reads; one entry per CDR3 protein. The data show about a million distinct CDR3 sequences, 35% to 40% seen once. Sequencing was carried out using blood. These receptors originate from a man in his late teens or twenties in good health.

The V and J genes are TRBV5-5 and TRBJ1-4, with a possible D match to TRBD1 (6 bases). V was trimmed by 0 bases and J by 7 bases, leaving 16 bases between them. Germline CDR1 SGHKS, CDR2 YYEKEE (reference sequence). The CDR3 spans 16 residues. CDR3 DNA sequence: TGTGCCAGCAGCTTGGATGGCGGGGGCGGAGGTGAAAAACTGTTTTTT. It encodes CASSLDGGGGGEKLFF. Complete variable domain (other parts from reference TRBV5-5 and TRBJ1-4): DAGVTQSPTHLIKTRGQQVTLRCSPISGHKSVSWYQQVLGQGPQFIFQYYEKEERGRGNFPDRFSARQFPNYSSELNVNALLLGDSALYLCASSLDGGGGGEKLFFGSGTQLSVL.

The rearrangement links TRBV12-3 or TRBV12-4 to TRBJ1-1; D not certain. Trimming left V 6 bases short and J 4 bases short, with 18 bases between. The CDR3 is made up of 15 amino acids. The CDR3 DNA reads as TGTGCCAGCAGCCCCCCACTAAAGGACGTCACTGAAGCTTTCTTT. Residues: CASSPPLKDVTEAFF.

For this clonotype: The junction does not match germline at one end; this may be a read error. CDR3 bases: TGTGCCAGCATTAACTGGGCGGGGGCCCCAGATAAGCAGTATTTT. Translated: CASINWAGAPDKQYF. The gene calls are TRBV6-1 and TRBJ2-3, with D possibly matching TRBD2 (7 bases). The germline CDR1 and CDR2 sequences are MNHNS and SASEGT. The CDR3 contains 15 residues.

The V call is TRBV7-2, the J call TRBJ1-2; possible D gene TRBD1, 6 bases. Trimming removed 1 base from V and 6 bases from J, with 15 bases in between. Germline CDR1 and CDR2: SGHTA and FQGNSA. This CDR3 has 15 residues. The CDR3 nucleotides are TGTGCCAGCAGCTTAGACAGGGCGAGGGAGAATGGCTACACCTTC. It encodes CASSLDRARENGYTF.

The chain links TRBV20-1 to TRBJ2-7; a possible D gene is TRBD1 (6 bases). V was clipped by 6 bases and J by 0 bases, with 15 bases between them. The CDR3 is 14 residues long. Germline V gives CDR1 DFQATT, CDR2 SNEGSKA (reference sequence). CDR3 nucleotides: TGCAGTGCCACGGACAGTTGGGACTCCTACGAGCAGTACTTC. Its translation: CSATDSWDSYEQYF.

This clonotype was counted ten times or more. The rearrangement joins TRBV10-3 to TRBJ2-7; the match to TRBD1 covers 7 bases. Germline V gene lookup returns CDR1 ENHRY and CDR2 SYGVKD. This CDR3 comprises 15 residues. J was trimmed by 0 bases and V by 6 bases; bases with no gene match: 8. CDR3 region: CAIRRVRDSSYEQYF. CDR3 nucleotide sequence: TGTGCCATCAGAAGAGTTAGGGACAGCTCCTACGAGCAGTACTTC.

This clonotype was picked up a small number of times. The chain links TRBV12-3 or TRBV12-4 to TRBJ2-7; D gene unclear. Trimming pared 2 bases from V and 6 bases from J, leaving 8 bases between. The CDR3 has 12 amino acids. The CDR3 is CASSLRLSEQYF. In DNA form, the CDR3 reads TGTGCCAGCAGTTTACGTCTGAGCGAGCAGTACTTC.

This clonotype was observed many times. The CDR3 region is CASSLTGRIEAYNEQFF. As DNA, the CDR3 is TGTGCCAGCAGTTTAACGGGACGGATTGAAGCCTACAATGAGCAGTTCTTC. The rearrangement uses TRBV12-3 or TRBV12-4 and TRBJ2-1; D is possibly TRBD1 or TRBD2 (5 bases each). The CDR3 contains 17 residues. V was shortened by 2 bases and J by 2 bases, with 16 bases between the two germline ends.

The chain employs TRBV4-1 and TRBJ1-1; D not certain. The V end lost 0 bases, the J end lost 10 bases, and 18 bases lay between the germline ends. Germline V gene data show CDR1 as MGHRA and CDR2 as YSYEKL. This CDR3 region has 15 residues. The CDR3 nucleotides are TGCGCCAGCAGCCAAGATGATGGAGGCCAGTCTGTAGCTTTCTTT. This sequence encodes CASSQDDGGQSVAFF.

The V call is TRBV12-3 or TRBV12-4, the J call TRBJ2-5, with 11 bases that match TRBD2. This CDR3 region has 16 residues. The junction had 14 bases not matched to a gene; V was cut back by 3 bases and J by 11 bases. Here the CDR3 DNA reads TGTGCCAGCAGTTTGGTTAGCGGGGGGGCCGACAATGAGCAGTACTTC. As protein: CASSLVSGGADNEQYF.

The table lists this clonotype with a few counts. The V gene is TRBV6-2 or TRBV6-3, the J gene TRBJ1-2, with D possibly being TRBD1 (5 bases). The CDR3 contains 13 residues. Trimming left V 6 bases short and J 4 bases short, with 12 bases between. Germline CDR1 MNHEY, CDR2 SVGEGT. The CDR3 DNA reads as TGTGCCAGCAGAGCCGGGACCATCTATGGCTACACCTTC. It codes for CASRAGTIYGYTF.